This T cell receptor beta chain was sequenced in a study of blood T cell repertoires in COVID-19. Study-wide context: The United States, Italy and Spain supplied acute and convalescent COVID-19 samples. From T cells, B-cell-depleted T cells, or PBMCs came the material, which was cDNA or gDNA.

This clone was detected a few times. Trimming pared 5 bases from V and 8 bases from J, leaving 12 bases between. This CDR3 contains 12 residues. CDR1 and CDR2 (germline): SNHLY, FYNNEI. Method: immunoSEQ multiplex PCR; TCRdb's copy keeps in-frame clones and lacks some. The table lists hundreds of thousands of clones, around 80% of them singletons. Sequenced: peripheral blood. The chain recombines TRBV2 with TRBJ1-1; maybe TRBD1 (6 bases). The sequence was collected from an elderly woman with acute or convalescent COVID-19. For the CDR3, the DNA is TGTGCCAGCAGTTTTTCGACAGGAGAAGCTTTCTTT. The encoded protein is CASSFSTGEAFF.